The T cell receptor beta chain under discussion was sequenced for a study of blood T cell repertoires in COVID-19. Study at large: Samples taken during acute and convalescent COVID-19 were collected in the United States, Italy and Spain. T cells, B-cell-depleted T cells, or PBMCs provided the cDNA or gDNA that served as material.

In the original workflow: Amplification with reference gene primers provided the estimates of nucleated cell counts. Profiling relied on immunoSEQ multiplex PCR, and the TCRdb table lists in-frame clones only, not all of them. V, J and clone size were drawn from that table, and D and trimming were deduced from the DNA. The table lists roughly 100,000 clones, about 88% of them singletons, with 5% to 8% in the top ten. Germline loops: CDR1 MGHDK, CDR2 SYGVNS. The J segment lost 3 bases and the V segment lost 8 bases, leaving 4 bases of the junction unmatched. This CDR3 spans 14 amino acids. The chain uses TRBV25-1 and TRBJ2-1; 10 nucleotides match TRBD1. This receptor was taken from a human donor in a cohort sampled during active COVID-19. Specimen: peripheral blood. The chain's CDR3 is CASRGQGLYNEQFF. The CDR3, as DNA: TGTGCCAGCCGGGGACAGGGGCTCTACAATGAGCAGTTCTTC.